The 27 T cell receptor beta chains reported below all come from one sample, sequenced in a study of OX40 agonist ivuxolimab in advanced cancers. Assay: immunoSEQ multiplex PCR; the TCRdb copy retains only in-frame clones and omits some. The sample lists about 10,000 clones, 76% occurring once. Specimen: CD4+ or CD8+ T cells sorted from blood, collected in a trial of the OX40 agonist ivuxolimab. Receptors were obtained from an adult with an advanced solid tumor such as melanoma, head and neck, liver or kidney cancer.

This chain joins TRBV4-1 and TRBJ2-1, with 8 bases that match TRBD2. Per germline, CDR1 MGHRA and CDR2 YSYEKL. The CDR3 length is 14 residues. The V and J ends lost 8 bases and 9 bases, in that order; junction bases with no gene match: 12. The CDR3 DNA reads TGCGCCAGCCAGTCAGCGGGGGTCCTCGGTGAGCAGTTCTTC. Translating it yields CASQSAGVLGEQFF.

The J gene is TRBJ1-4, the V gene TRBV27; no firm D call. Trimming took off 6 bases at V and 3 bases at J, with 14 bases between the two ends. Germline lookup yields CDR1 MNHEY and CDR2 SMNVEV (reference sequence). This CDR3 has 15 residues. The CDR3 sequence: CASRGLIVPNEKLFF. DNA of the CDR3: TGTGCCAGCAGGGGCCTCATTGTCCCTAATGAAAAACTGTTTTTT.

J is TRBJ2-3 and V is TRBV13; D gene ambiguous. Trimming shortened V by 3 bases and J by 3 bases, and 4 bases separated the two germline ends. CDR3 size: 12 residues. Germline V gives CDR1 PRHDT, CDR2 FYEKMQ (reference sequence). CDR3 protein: CASSFSTDTQYF. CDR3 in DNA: TGTGCCAGCAGCTTTAGTACAGATACGCAGTATTTT.

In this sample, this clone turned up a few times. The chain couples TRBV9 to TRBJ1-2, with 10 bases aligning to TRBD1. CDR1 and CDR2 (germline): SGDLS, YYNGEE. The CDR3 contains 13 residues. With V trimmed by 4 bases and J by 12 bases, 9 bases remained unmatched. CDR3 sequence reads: CASSPYRDRGHTF. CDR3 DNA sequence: TGTGCCAGCAGCCCCTACCGGGACAGGGGACACACCTTC.

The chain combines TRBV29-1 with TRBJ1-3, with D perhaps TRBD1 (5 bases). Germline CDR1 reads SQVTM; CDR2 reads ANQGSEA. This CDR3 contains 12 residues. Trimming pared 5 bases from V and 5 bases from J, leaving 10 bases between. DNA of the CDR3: TGCAGCGTTCTGACAGTTAGAAACACCATATATTTT. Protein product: CSVLTVRNTIYF.

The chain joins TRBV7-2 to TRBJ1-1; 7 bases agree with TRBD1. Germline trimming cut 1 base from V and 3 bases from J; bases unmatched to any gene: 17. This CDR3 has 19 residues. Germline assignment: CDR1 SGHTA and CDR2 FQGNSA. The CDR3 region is CASSLELTSRTGFYTEAFF. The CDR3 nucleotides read TGTGCCAGCAGCTTAGAATTAACGAGTAGGACAGGTTTTTACACTGAAGCTTTCTTT. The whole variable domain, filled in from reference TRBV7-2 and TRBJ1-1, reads GAGVSQSPSNKVTEKGKDVELRCDPISGHTALYWYRQSLGQGLEFLIYFQGNSAPDKSGLPSDRFSAERTGGSVSTLTIQRTQQEDSAVYLCASSLELTSRTGFYTEAFFGQGTRLTVV.

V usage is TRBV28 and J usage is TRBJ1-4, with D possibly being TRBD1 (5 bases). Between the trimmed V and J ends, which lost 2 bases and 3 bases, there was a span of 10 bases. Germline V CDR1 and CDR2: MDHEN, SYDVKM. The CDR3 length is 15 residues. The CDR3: CASSLGALANEKLFF. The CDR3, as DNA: TGTGCCAGCAGTTTAGGGGCACTGGCTAATGAAAAACTGTTTTTT.

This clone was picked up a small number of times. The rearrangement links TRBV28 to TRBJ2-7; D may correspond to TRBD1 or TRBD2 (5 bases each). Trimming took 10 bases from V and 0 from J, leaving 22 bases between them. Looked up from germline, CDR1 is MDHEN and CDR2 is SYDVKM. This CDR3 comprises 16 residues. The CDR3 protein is CATLLAKYGGSYEQYF. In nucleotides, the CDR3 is TGTGCCACCCTCCTTGCTAAATATGGGGGCTCCTACGAGCAGTACTTC.

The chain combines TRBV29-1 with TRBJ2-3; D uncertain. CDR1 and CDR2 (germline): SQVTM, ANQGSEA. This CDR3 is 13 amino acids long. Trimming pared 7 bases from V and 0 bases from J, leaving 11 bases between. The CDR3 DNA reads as TGCAGCGGCTGGACGCGGAGCACAGATACGCAGTATTTT. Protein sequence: CSGWTRSTDTQYF.

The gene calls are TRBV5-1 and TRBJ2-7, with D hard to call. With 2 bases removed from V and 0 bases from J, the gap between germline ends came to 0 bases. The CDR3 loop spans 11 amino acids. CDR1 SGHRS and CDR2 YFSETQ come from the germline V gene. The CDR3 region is CASSFSYEQYF. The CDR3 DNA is TGCGCCAGCAGCTTCTCCTACGAGCAGTACTTC.

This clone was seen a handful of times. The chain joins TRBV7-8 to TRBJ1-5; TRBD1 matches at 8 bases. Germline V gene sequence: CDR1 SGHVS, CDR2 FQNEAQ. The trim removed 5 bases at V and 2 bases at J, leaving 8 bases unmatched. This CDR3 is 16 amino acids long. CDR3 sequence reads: CASSIGPDRGNQPQHF. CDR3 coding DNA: TGTGCCAGCAGCATAGGACCGGACAGGGGCAATCAGCCCCAGCATTTT.

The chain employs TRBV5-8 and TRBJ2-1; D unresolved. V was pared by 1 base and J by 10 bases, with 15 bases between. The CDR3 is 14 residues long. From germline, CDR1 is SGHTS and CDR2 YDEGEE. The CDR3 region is CASSLKLLNGEQFF. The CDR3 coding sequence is TGTGCCAGCAGCTTGAAACTTCTAAACGGGGAGCAGTTCTTC.

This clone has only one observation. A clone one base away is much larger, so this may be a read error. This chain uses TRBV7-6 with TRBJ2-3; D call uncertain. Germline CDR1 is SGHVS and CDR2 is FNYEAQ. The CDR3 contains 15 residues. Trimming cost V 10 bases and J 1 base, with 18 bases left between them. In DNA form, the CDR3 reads TGTGCCACTCAGCTCGGTATAGAGCGCACAGATACGCAGTATTTT. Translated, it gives CATQLGIERTDTQYF.

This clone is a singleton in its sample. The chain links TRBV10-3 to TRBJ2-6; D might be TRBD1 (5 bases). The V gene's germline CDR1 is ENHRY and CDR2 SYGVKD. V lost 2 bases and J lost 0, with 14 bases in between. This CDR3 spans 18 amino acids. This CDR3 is CAISEIGAKSSGANVLTF. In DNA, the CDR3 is TGTGCCATCAGTGAGATAGGGGCGAAGAGCTCTGGGGCCAACGTCCTGACTTTC.

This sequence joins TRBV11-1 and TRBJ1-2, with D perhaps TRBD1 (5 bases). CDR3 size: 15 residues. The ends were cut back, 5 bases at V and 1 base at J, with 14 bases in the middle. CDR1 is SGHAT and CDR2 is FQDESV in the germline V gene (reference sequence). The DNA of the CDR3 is TGTGCCAGCAGCCTTAGACAGTCCAATAACTATGGCTACACCTTC. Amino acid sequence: CASSLRQSNNYGYTF. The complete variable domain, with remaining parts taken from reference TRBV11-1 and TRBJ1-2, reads EAEVAQSPRYKITEKSQAVAFWCDPISGHATLYWYRQILGQGPELLVQFQDESVVDDSQLPKDRFSAERLKGVDSTLKIQPAELGDSAMYLCASSLRQSNNYGYTFGSGTRLTVV.

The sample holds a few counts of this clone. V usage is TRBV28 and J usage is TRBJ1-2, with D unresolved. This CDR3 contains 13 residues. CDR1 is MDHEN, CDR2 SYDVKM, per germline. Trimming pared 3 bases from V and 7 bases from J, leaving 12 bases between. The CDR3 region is CASSFGPFSGYTF. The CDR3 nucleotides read TGTGCCAGCAGTTTCGGGCCGTTTAGTGGCTACACCTTC.

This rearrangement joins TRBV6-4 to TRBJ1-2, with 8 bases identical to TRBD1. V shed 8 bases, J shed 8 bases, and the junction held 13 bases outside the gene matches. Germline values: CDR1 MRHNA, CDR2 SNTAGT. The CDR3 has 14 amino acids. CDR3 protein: CASLPDRALRGYTF. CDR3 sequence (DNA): TGTGCCAGCCTGCCGGACAGGGCACTGAGGGGCTACACCTTC.

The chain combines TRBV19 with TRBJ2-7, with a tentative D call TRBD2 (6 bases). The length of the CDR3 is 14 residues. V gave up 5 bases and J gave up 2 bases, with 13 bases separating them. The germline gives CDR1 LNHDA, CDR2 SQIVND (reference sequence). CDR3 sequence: CASSVFGGAYEQYF. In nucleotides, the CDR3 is TGTGCCAGTAGTGTCTTCGGGGGAGCCTACGAGCAGTACTTC.

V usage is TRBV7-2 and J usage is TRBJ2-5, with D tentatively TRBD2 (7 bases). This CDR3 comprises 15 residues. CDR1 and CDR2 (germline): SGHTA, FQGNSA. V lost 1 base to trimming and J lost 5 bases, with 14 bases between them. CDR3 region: CASSLGGGAMETQYF. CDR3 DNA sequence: TGTGCCAGCAGCTTAGGAGGGGGGGCCATGGAGACCCAGTACTTC.

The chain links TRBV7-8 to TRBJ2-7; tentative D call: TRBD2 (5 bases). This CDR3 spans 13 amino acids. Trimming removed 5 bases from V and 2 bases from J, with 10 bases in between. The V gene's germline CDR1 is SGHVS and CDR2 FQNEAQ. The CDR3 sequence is CASSQRVTYEQYF. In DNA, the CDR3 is TGTGCCAGCAGCCAGAGGGTTACCTACGAGCAGTACTTC.

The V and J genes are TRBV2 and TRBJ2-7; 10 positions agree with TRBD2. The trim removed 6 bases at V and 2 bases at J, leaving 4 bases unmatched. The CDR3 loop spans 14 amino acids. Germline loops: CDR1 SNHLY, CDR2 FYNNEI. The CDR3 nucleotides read TGTGCCAGCAGGGGAGCGGGGGGGCCCTACGAGCAGTACTTC. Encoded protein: CASRGAGGPYEQYF.

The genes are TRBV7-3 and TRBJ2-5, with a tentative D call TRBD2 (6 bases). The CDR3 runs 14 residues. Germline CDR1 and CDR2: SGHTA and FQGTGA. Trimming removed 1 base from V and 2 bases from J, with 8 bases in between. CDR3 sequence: CASSLSGAQETQYF. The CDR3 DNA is TGTGCCAGCAGCTTAAGCGGGGCGCAAGAGACCCAGTACTTC.

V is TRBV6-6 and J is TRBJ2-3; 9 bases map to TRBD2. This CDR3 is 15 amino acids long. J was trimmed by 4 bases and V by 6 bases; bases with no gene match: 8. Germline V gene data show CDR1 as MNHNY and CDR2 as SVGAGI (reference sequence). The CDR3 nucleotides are TGTGCCAGCAGGTCCGGGACTAGCATGTCAGATACGCAGTATTTT. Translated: CASRSGTSMSDTQYF.

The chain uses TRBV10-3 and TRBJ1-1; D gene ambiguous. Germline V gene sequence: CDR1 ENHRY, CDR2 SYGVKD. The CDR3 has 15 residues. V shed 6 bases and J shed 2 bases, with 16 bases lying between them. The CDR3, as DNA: TGTGCCATCAGAGGGCCATCAGGATCAAACACTGAAGCTTTCTTT. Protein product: CAIRGPSGSNTEAFF.

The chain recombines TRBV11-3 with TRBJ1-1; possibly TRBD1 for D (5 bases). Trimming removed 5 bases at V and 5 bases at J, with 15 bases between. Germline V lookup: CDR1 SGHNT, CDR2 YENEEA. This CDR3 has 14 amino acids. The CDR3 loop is CASSPRDGKTEAFF. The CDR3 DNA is TGTGCCAGCAGCCCCCGGGACGGAAAGACTGAAGCTTTCTTT.

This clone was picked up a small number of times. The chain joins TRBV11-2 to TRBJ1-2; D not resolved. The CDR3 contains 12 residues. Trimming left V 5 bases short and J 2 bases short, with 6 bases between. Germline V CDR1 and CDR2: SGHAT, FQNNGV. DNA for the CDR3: TGTGCCAGCAGCCCCTCGAACTATGGCTACACCTTC. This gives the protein CASSPSNYGYTF.

This CDR3 reads CASSVVPAGGQNEQFF. CDR3 coding DNA: TGTGCCAGCAGCGTAGTTCCAGCGGGGGGGCAAAATGAGCAGTTCTTC. This sequence joins TRBV9 and TRBJ2-1; 10 nucleotides align to TRBD2. The CDR3 is made up of 16 amino acids. Looked up from germline, CDR1 is SGDLS and CDR2 is YYNGEE. Germline trimming cut 0 bases from V and 7 bases from J; bases unmatched to any gene: 7.